Included here is one T cell receptor (beta chain) sequence, with context. The data were taken from a study of blood T cell repertoires in COVID-19. Study-level background: T cells, B-cell-depleted T cells, or PBMCs supplied cDNA or gDNA.

Here immunoSEQ multiplex PCR was the method, and the copy in TCRdb shows in-frame clones only, minus some. The data contain about 250,000 clones, approximately 83% of them singletons. CDR1 is MDHEN, CDR2 SYDVKM, per germline. Trimming left V 6 bases short and J 0 bases short, with 9 bases between. The CDR3 extends over 14 amino acids. Sequenced: peripheral blood. This sequence was found in a man older than 75 with acute or convalescent COVID-19. The J gene is TRBJ1-5, the V gene TRBV28; D is undetermined. The chain's CDR3 is CASRNRYSNQPQHF. DNA for the CDR3: TGTGCCAGCAGGAACAGATATAGCAATCAGCCCCAGCATTTT.